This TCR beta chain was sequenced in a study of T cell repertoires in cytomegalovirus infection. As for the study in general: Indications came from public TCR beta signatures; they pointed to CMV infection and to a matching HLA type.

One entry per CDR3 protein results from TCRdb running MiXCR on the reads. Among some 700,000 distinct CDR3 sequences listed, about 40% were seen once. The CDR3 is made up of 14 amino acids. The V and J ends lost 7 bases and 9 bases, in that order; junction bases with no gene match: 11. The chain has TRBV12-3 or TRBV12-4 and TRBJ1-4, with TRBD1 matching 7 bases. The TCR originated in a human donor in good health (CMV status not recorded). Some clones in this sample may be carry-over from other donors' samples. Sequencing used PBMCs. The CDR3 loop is CASNSGQAIQKLFF. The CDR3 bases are TGTGCCAGCAATTCCGGACAGGCGATTCAAAAACTGTTTTTT.